This T cell receptor beta chain is drawn from a study of cytomegalovirus exposure and HLA in healthy donors. Some clones are missing from TCRdb's copy, which holds only in-frame ones; the method was immunoSEQ multiplex PCR. The sample holds 110,000 or so clones, approximately 89% seen once. Trimming pared 2 bases from V and 6 bases from J, leaving 11 bases between. The CDR3 is 15 amino acids. Germline V gene sequence: CDR1 LNHDA, CDR2 SQIVND (reference sequence). This chain uses TRBV19 with TRBJ1-6; D call uncertain. This TCR was sampled from a man between 18 and 29 years old in good health and CMV-seronegative. The sequencing input was PBMCs. The CDR3 protein is CASSISRQSNSPLHF. For the CDR3, the DNA is TGTGCCAGTAGTATATCTCGACAAAGTAATTCACCCCTCCACTTT.